Below, 11 T cell receptor beta chains from the same sample are listed, as sequenced in a study of blood T cells in healthy people across ages. A second PCR of roughly 7 to 11 cycles used a sample-barcoded 5' primer and a J-beta primer mix. Via MiXCR, TCRdb re-called the 5' RACE reads, giving one row per CDR3 protein. The sample lists about 780,000 distinct CDR3 sequences; more than 35% were seen once. Material: blood. The source of these receptors is a man older than 75 in good health.

CDR3 amino acids: CASSLQGAGLYNEQYF. The CDR3 DNA sequence: TGTGCCAGCAGCCTACAGGGGGCTGGGCTTTACAATGAGCAGTACTTC. The chain links TRBV7-3 to TRBJ2-7, with 9 bases aligning to TRBD1. Per the germline V gene, CDR1 is SGHTA and CDR2 is FQGTGA. The CDR3 consists of 16 residues. V gave up 5 bases and J gave up 7 bases; unmatched junction bases: 15.

The chain couples TRBV6-2 or TRBV6-3 to TRBJ2-1, with 13 bases matching TRBD2. This CDR3 is 12 amino acids long. Germline CDR1 and CDR2: MNHEY and SVGEGT. Losses at the gene ends were 6 bases for V and 12 bases for J; bases not matched to a gene: 2. CDR3 nucleotides: TGTGCCAGCAGAAGGACTAGCGGGGGGCAGTTCTTC. Its translation is CASRRTSGGQFF.

This clonotype occurred a few times. The CDR3: CASNIRAGYTF. The CDR3 nucleotides are TGTGCCAGCAATATCAGGGCTGGCTACACCTTC. The chain has TRBV7-4 and TRBJ1-2, with D perhaps matching TRBD1 (5 bases). Germline CDR1 and CDR2: SGHVT and SQSDAQ. V lost 7 bases and J 7 bases, leaving 10 bases between the germline ends. CDR3 length equals 11 residues.

The chain employs TRBV29-1 and TRBJ2-7; TRBD1 is a possible D gene (6 bases). The better agreement between TRBJ2-5 and the DNA end casts doubt on the J call. This CDR3 has 14 residues. Germline CDR1 reads SQVTM; CDR2 reads ANQGSEA. Here the CDR3 reads CSVGAQGMLETQYF. DNA for the CDR3: TGCAGCGTTGGGGCACAGGGAATGTTAGAGACCCAGTACTTC.

The rearrangement joins TRBV2 to TRBJ2-1; D is perhaps TRBD1 or TRBD2 (5 bases each). Germline-derived CDR1 and CDR2 are SNHLY and FYNNEI. The CDR3 runs 14 residues. V lost 6 bases to trimming and J lost 7 bases, with 16 bases between them. CDR3 residues: CASRGDTRENEQFF. In DNA form, the CDR3 reads TGTGCCAGCAGAGGAGACACCAGGGAGAATGAGCAGTTCTTC.

This rearrangement joins TRBV4-3 to TRBJ2-7; 7 nucleotides agree with TRBD1. The V segment lost 3 bases and the J segment 0 bases; nucleotides outside the gene matches: 5. CDR1 and CDR2 (germline): LGHNA, YSLEER. The CDR3 totals 15 residues. The CDR3 nucleotides read TGCGCCAGCAGCCATACTCGGGACAGCTCCTACGAGCAGTACTTC. It codes for CASSHTRDSSYEQYF.

In the case of this clonotype: At one end the junction does not follow the germline gene, possibly because of a read error. The chain recombines TRBV27 with TRBJ2-3; D is unclear. CDR3 length: 12 amino acids. CDR1 and CDR2 (germline): MNHEY, SMNVEV (reference sequence). CDR3 sequence: CASSRYPETQYF. For the CDR3, the DNA is TGTGCCAGCAGTAGGTACCCAGAGACGCAGTATTTT.

This clonotype has a handful of counts. The chain is built from TRBV12-3 or TRBV12-4 and TRBJ2-1, with a tentative D call TRBD1 (6 bases). V lost 6 bases and J 8 bases, leaving 11 bases between the germline ends. The CDR3 has 12 residues. The CDR3, as DNA: TGTGCCAGCAGCCACAGGGTCCATGAGCAGTTCTTC. Amino acid sequence: CASSHRVHEQFF.

This clonotype appeared a few times. This chain connects TRBV5-1 to TRBJ2-5, with 11 bases matching TRBD1. The J call may be incorrect, as the DNA end agrees better with TRBJ2-7. This CDR3 spans 16 amino acids. CDR1 is SGHRS, CDR2 YFSETQ, per germline. The CDR3 DNA reads as TGCGCCAGCAGCTTGACCGGGACAGGGGGTTTATACGAGCAGTACTTC. Amino acids: CASSLTGTGGLYEQYF.

This chain links TRBV7-9 with TRBJ2-7; D uncertain. The CDR3 runs 14 residues. With 1 base removed from V and 2 bases from J, the gap between germline ends came to 9 bases. Looked up from germline, CDR1 is SEHNR and CDR2 is FQNEAQ (reference sequence). The CDR3 DNA sequence: TGTGCCAGCAGCTTAGTTTCTTCCACCTACGAGCAGTACTTC. Protein: CASSLVSSTYEQYF.

The chain employs TRBV2 and TRBJ2-7; 10 nucleotides agree with TRBD2. The germline gives CDR1 SNHLY, CDR2 FYNNEI. The CDR3 is made up of 19 amino acids. V was clipped by 2 bases and J by 2 bases; unmatched bases: 15. The DNA for the CDR3 is TGTGCCAGCAGTGAACGGAGCCAGCTAGCGGGAGTCGGGCCCTACGAGCAGTACTTC. Translation gives CASSERSQLAGVGPYEQYF.